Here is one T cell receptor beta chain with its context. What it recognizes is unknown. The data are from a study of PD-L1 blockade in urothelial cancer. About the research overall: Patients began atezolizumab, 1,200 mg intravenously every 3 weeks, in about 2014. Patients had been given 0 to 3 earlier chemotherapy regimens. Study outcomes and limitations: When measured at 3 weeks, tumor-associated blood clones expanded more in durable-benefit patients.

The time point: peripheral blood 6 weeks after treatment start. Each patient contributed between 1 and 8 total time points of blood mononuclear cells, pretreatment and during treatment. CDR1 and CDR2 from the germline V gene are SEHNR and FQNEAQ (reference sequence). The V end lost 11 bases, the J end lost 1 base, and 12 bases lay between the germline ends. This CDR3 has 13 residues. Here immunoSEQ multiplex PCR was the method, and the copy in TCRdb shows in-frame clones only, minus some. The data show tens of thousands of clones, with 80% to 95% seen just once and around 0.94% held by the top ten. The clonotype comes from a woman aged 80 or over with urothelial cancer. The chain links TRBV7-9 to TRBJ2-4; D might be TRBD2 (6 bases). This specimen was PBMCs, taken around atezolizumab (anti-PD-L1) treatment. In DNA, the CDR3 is TGTGCCCCCGGGGGTTGGGCCAAAAACATTCAGTACTTC. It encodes CAPGGWAKNIQYF.